This TCR beta chain was recorded in a study of blood T cell repertoires in COVID-19. The overall study: Acute and convalescent COVID-19 specimens originated in the United States, Italy and Spain. Sources were T cells, B-cell-depleted T cells, or PBMCs; the material itself was cDNA or gDNA.

This clone appeared a few times. This table comes from immunoSEQ multiplex PCR, and its TCRdb copy is limited to in-frame clones, with some not included. This table has about 130,000 clones, 84% appearing once. Germline V gives CDR1 SGHTA, CDR2 FQGTGA. V was clipped by 5 bases and J by 9 bases; unmatched bases: 11. The CDR3 is 15 residues long. The chain is built from TRBV7-3 and TRBJ2-1; TRBD2 aligns across 9 bases. The sequenced material came from peripheral blood. The sequence was obtained from a human donor in a cohort sampled during active COVID-19. The CDR3 sequence: CASSPPGLAVGEQFF. CDR3 DNA sequence: TGTGCCAGCAGCCCACCGGGACTAGCTGTCGGTGAGCAGTTCTTC.